The TCR beta chain described here comes from a study of spatial heterogeneity in lung cancer. Overall study: Detection consistently captured more beta-chain sequences than alpha-chain sequences. Study findings and constraints: At tumor resection, ubiquitous expanded TCRs were detected in blood more often than later.

There are 12 residues in the CDR3. CDR1 and CDR2 (germline): KGHSH, LQKENI. V shed 2 bases and J shed 7 bases, with 8 bases lying between them. Notes on this clonotype: No antigen is known for it.

One entry per CDR3 protein results from TCRdb running MiXCR on the 5' RACE reads. The table has 9,500 to 12,000 distinct CDR3 sequences, under 6.5% seen once; the top ten hold roughly 28%. Time point described: sample taken at primary tumor resection. Donation came from roughly 72 patients with untreated early-stage non-small cell lung cancer. The gene calls are TRBV18 and TRBJ1-1; no definite D call. Sequenced material: PBMCs, taken at surgery. This TCR came from a male donor with early-stage non-small cell lung cancer. CDR3 coding DNA: TGTGCCAGCTCACCATCTCACAGTGAAGCTTTCTTT. Translating it yields CASSPSHSEAFF.